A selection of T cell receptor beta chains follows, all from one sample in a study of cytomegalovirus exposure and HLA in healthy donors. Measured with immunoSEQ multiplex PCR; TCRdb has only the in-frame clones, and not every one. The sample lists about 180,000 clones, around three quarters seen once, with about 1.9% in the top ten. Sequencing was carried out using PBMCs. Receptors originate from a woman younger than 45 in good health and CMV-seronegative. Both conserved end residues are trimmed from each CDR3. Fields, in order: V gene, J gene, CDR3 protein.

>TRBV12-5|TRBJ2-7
ASGLVIRDRGHEQY
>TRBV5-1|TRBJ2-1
ASSWGLAGGKLIDNEQF
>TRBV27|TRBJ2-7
ASSWDTGYEQY
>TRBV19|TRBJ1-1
ASSSRQPEAF
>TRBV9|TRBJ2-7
ASSRDSSYEQY
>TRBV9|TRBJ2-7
ASSVVADSYEQY
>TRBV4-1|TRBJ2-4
ASSQDKISSGGLAKNIQY
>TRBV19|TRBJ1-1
ASRGDRGTNTEAF
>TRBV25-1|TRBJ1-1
ASSVRGPDTEAF
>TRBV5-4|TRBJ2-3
ASSTGQTSTDTQY
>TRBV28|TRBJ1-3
ASSSQGAGGNTIY
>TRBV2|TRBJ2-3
ASSGSGGATDTQY
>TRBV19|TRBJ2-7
ASSIAPSYEQY
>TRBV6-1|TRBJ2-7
ASSEALVVRLSYEQY
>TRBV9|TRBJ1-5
ASTLNRTKNQPQH
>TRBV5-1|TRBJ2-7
ASRHDAGGYEQY
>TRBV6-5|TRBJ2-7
ASSYQGGYEQY
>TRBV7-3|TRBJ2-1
ASSLTPPGNEQF
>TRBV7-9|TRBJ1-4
ASSQTGGGEKLF
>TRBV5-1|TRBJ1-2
ASANPGTSVFYGYT
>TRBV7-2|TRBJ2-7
ASSLARGATYEQY
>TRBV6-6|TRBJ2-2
ASSSLGVADTGELF
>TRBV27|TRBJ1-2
ASKDPGYYGYT
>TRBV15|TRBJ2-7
ATSSPMEDRGRYEQY
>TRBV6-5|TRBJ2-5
ASSVSRGQTQY
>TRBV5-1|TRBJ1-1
ASSLVAANTEAF
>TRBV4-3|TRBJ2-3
ASSQGTDDTQY
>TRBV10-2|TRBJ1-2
ASSEWQGAMGGYT
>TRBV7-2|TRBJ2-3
ASSSAGTGYTQY
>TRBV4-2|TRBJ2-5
ASSQEGLAGGTETQY
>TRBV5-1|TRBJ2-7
ASSLGGRGSSYEQY